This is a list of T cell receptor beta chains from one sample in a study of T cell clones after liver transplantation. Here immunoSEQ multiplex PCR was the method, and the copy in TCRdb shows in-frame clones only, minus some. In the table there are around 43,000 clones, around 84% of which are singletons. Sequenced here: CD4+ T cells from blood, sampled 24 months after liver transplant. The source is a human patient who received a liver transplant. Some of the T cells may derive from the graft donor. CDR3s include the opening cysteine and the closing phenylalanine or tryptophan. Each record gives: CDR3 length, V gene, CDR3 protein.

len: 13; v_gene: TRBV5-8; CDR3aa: CASSFWASGGYTF
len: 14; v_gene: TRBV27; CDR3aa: CASSRPGRLETQYF
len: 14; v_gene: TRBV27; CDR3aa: CASSFRPQYNEQFF
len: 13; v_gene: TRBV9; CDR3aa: CASSVDMNTEAFF
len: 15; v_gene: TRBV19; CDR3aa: CASSKQDMMNTEAFF
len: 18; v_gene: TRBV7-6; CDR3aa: CASSPQPGQGWIREKLFF
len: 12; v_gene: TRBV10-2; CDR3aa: CASSVITDTQYF
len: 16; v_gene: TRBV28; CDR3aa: CASSSRQGALNTEAFF
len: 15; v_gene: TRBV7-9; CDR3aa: CASSLGTGRNQPQHF
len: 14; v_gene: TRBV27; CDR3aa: CARGEGSLNEKLFF
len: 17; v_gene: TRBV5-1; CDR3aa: CASSLAPSGGAQETQYF
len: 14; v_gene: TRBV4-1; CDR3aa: CASSNARDSGEQFF
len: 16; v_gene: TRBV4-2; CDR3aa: CASSQDPRAPGQPQHF
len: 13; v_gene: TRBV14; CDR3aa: CASSQAGTDTQYF
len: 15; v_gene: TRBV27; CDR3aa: CASSSMTGVVRGYTF
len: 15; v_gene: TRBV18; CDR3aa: CASSPGGPSYNEQFF
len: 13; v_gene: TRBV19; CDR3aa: CASSINFFQPQHF
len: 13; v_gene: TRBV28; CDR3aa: CASWAANTGELFF
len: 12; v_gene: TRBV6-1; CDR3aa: CASSEGIGELFF
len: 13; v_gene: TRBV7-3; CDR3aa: CASSFGGDSEAFF
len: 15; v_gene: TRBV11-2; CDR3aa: CASNPRGLAGDEQYF
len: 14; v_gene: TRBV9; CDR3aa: CASSVQPNTGELFF
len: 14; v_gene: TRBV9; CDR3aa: CASSVRGVGTEAFF
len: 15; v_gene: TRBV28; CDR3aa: CASSSLSGANYGYTF
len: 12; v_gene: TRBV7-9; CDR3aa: CASNRQVDTQYF
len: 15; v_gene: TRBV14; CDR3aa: CASSPGPLNTGELFF
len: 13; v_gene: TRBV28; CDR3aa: CASRGDRVKPQHF
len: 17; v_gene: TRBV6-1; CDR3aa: CASSENPTGGGRNEQYF
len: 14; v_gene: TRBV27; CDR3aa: CASSLGAQAYEQYF
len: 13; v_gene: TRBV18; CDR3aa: CASSPPAASTIYF
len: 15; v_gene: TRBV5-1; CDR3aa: CASSLAGTSTDTQYF
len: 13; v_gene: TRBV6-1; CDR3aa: CASSGLSTDTQYF
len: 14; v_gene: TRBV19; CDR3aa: CASSRDSKTYEQYF
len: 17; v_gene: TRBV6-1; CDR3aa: CASSEIAGGSSYNEQFF
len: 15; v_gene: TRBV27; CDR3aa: CASSFRSDINQPQHF
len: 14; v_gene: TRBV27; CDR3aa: CASSFTDRFYEQYF